The clone carrying this T cell receptor beta chain came up once. Its antigen remains unknown. The data derive from a study of CD8+ T cells in alopecia areata. Findings and limits, study-wide: Besides other cells, scalp samples also yield sequences of resident alphabeta T cells from normal skin. Possibly as an HLA-related effect, TCR sharing across patients appeared less clear than in mice.

From germline, CDR1 is SGHTA and CDR2 FQGNSA. V lost 3 bases and J lost 4; bases outside the gene matches: 10. CDR3 length: 16 residues. Isolated RNA was reverse transcribed into cDNA used as the sequencing template. Measured with immunoSEQ multiplex PCR; TCRdb has only the in-frame clones, and not every one. The table has about 100,000 clones, around 60% seen once. Treatment in this sample: oral pan-JAK inhibitor, 5-10 mg twice daily. Material: CD8+ T cells sorted from blood, obtained at approximately week 60, from a patient treated with tofacitinib. The chain uses TRBV7-2 and TRBJ2-7, with 9 bases that match TRBD2. This receptor was obtained from a human donor with alopecia areata. The CDR3 DNA reads TGTGCCAGCAGCTTTCGGCGCGGGGGGGCCGCGTACGAGCAGTACTTC. Amino acid sequence: CASSFRRGGAAYEQYF. Together with reference TRBV7-2 and TRBJ2-7, the CDR3 gives the full variable domain: GAGVSQSPSNKVTEKGKDVELRCDPISGHTALYWYRQSLGQGLEFLIYFQGNSAPDKSGLPSDRFSAERTGGSVSTLTIQRTQQEDSAVYLCASSFRRGGAAYEQYFGPGTRLTVT.